Following are 13 T cell receptor beta chains from one sample sequenced in a study of Tregs in tolerant kidney transplant recipients. Mixed chimerism was transient after nonmyeloablative marrow transplants from related graft donors. Produced via immunoSEQ multiplex PCR; TCRdb's table is partial and in-frame only. With 15,000 or so clones in the sample, the ten largest clones hold 3.5%. Specimen: CD4+ T cells from blood (PBMCs), collected 12 months after the transplant. All receptors derive from a human patient who received a combined kidney and bone marrow transplant. Among the T cells, some may be from the graft donor.

The sequenced part of the CDR3 DNA is TGCAGCGCCCAACGGGAAGCGGGAGCTGGAGATACG. It specifies CSAQREAGAGDT. The complete CDR3 sequence is CSAQREAGAGDTQYF. The chain employs TRBV29-1 and TRBJ2-3, with 8 bases aligning to TRBD2. The read gets to within 3 residues of the CDR3 end, and the germline J gene fills in the rest. With 7 bases clipped from V and 5 bases from J, the junction kept 14 bases outside the gene matches. Per germline, CDR1 SQVTM and CDR2 ANQGSEA. The CDR3 is 15 residues long.

Points on this clone: The DNA ends 3 residues before the CDR3 does, and the rest of the CDR3 is filled in from the germline J gene. This chain links TRBV20-1 with TRBJ2-2; either TRBD1 or TRBD2 may supply D (6 bases each). Germline-derived CDR1 and CDR2 are DFQATT and SNEGSKA (reference sequence). The CDR3 loop spans 14 amino acids. V lost 6 bases and J 7 bases, leaving 18 bases between the germline ends. Incomplete CDR3 DNA: TGCAGTGCGCGGGACACTAGACGGCACGGGGAG. Its protein product is CSARDTRRHGE. The CDR3 reads in full as CSARDTRRHGELFF.

Regarding this clone: The read is 3 residues too short to cover the CDR3 end, so that end is filled in from the germline J gene. This chain uses TRBV10-1 with TRBJ2-1; 8 nucleotides align to TRBD2. The CDR3 is made up of 15 amino acids. Germline trimming cut 6 bases from V and 3 bases from J; bases unmatched to any gene: 7. CDR1 and CDR2 (germline): WNHNN, SYGVQD (reference sequence). CDR3 DNA (partial): TGCGCCAGCAGCGTTACTAGCGGACTCTACAATGAG. It specifies CASSVTSGLYNE. The whole CDR3 sequence reads CASSVTSGLYNEQFF.

Of note for this clone: Read coverage stops 3 residues before the CDR3 terminus; the germline J gene supplies the remainder. The chain uses TRBV7-3 and TRBJ1-2, with D uncertain. The CDR3 extends over 12 amino acids. The germline CDR1 and CDR2 sequences are SGHTA and FQGTGA. Trimming cost V 5 bases and J 7 bases, with 11 bases left between them. Partial CDR3 DNA: TGTGCCAGCAGCCCCGACGGGGTTGGC. It is translated as CASSPDGVG. The full-length CDR3 reads as CASSPDGVGYTF.

Concerning this clone: Read sequence stops 3 residues before the CDR3 end, and the germline J gene provides the missing end. This chain connects TRBV5-1 to TRBJ1-1, with unresolved D. CDR3 length: 13 residues. Germline CDR1 and CDR2: SGHRS and YFSETQ. Trimming shortened V by 2 bases and J by 3 bases, and 8 bases separated the two germline ends. The CDR3: CASSFSGHTEAFF. Partial CDR3 DNA: TGCGCCAGCAGCTTCAGCGGTCACACTGAA.

With regard to this clone: Coverage ceases 3 residues before the CDR3 finishes, and the germline J gene fills in the end. The rearrangement links TRBV5-1 to TRBJ2-1, with TRBD2 identical over 8 bases. The CDR3 totals 16 residues. Trimming cost V 4 bases and J 0 bases; bases outside gene matches: 6. CDR1 is SGHRS and CDR2 is YFSETQ in the germline V gene. Partial CDR3 DNA: TGCGCCAGCAGCGAAGTAGCGGGAAGCTCCTACAATGAG. Translation: CASSEVAGSSYNE. The CDR3, in full, reads CASSEVAGSSYNEQFF. Full variable domain (missing parts from reference TRBV5-1 and TRBJ2-1): KAGVTQTPRYLIKTRGQQVTLSCSPISGHRSVSWYQQTPGQGLQFLFEYFSETQRNKGNFPGRFSGRQFSNSRSEMNVSTLELGDSALYLCASSEVAGSSYNEQFFGPGTRLTVL.

Concerning this clone itself: The read comes to an end 3 residues before the CDR3 does, leaving the germline J gene to fill in the end. This chain joins TRBV18 and TRBJ1-4; no definite D call. The CDR3 loop spans 14 amino acids. V was clipped by 4 bases and J by 5 bases, with 11 bases between them. Germline V gene lookup returns CDR1 KGHSH and CDR2 LQKENI. The covered CDR3 bases are TGTGCCAGCTCACAAAGGACGGGGAATGAAAAA. This codes for CASSQRTGNEK. The complete CDR3 protein is CASSQRTGNEKLFF. The full variable domain, its missing parts supplied by reference TRBV18 and TRBJ1-4, is NAGVMQNPRHLVRRRGQEARLRCSPMKGHSHVYWYRQLPEEGLKFMVYLQKENIIDESGMPKERFSAEFPKEGPSILRIQQVVRGDSAAYFCASSQRTGNEKLFFGSGTQLSVL.

Note on this clone: The CDR3 end lies 3 residues beyond the end of the read and is filled in from the germline J gene. The rearrangement joins TRBV28 to TRBJ2-5; no clear D gene. The ends were cut back, 3 bases at V and 3 bases at J, with 8 bases in the middle. The CDR3 has 13 amino acids. From germline, CDR1 is MDHEN and CDR2 SYDVKM. The sequenced part of the CDR3 DNA is TGTGCCAGCAGTTTGTACCCGGAAGAGACC. Amino acids: CASSLYPEET. The CDR3 reads in full as CASSLYPEETQYF.

On this clone: The read terminates 3 residues ahead of where the CDR3 ends, so the germline J gene completes it. The chain employs TRBV6-4 and TRBJ2-7; TRBD1 is a possible D gene (6 bases). The ends were cut back, 5 bases at V and 5 bases at J, with 13 bases in the middle. Germline loops: CDR1 MRHNA, CDR2 SNTAGT. The CDR3 has 13 amino acids. CDR3 amino acids: CASSLKQGDEQYF. CDR3 bases read: TGTGCCAGCAGTCTTAAACAGGGCGACGAG.

Concerning this clone: The read ends 3 residues early relative to the CDR3; the germline J gene fills the gap. V usage is TRBV18 and J usage is TRBJ2-1; D is possibly TRBD1 (6 bases). The CDR3 totals 15 residues. Per the germline V gene, CDR1 is KGHSH and CDR2 is LQKENI. The V gene lost 4 bases and the J gene lost 3 bases, with 13 bases spanning the gap. The sequenced part of the CDR3 DNA is TGTGCCAGCTCACAGGGGGAGAGCGTCTACAATGAG. As protein: CASSQGESVYNE. The entire CDR3 protein is CASSQGESVYNEQFF.

In regard to this clone: One junction end does not reproduce the germline sequence, and a read error may be involved. The read is 3 residues too short to cover the CDR3 end, so that end is filled in from the germline J gene. V is TRBV19 and J is TRBJ2-2; 11 bases line up with TRBD1. The CDR3 is 14 amino acids. Germline CDR1 is LNHDA and CDR2 is SQIVND (reference sequence). The CDR3: CAGSAGQGVGELFF. Partial CDR3 DNA: TGTGCCGGTAGTGCGGGACAGGGGGTCGGGGAG.

Of note for this clone: The read is 3 residues too short to cover the CDR3 end, so that end is filled in from the germline J gene. J is TRBJ1-3 and V is TRBV10-3; D may be TRBD1 (6 bases). This CDR3 contains 16 residues. Germline assignment: CDR1 ENHRY and CDR2 SYGVKD. Trimming pared 4 bases from V and 4 bases from J, leaving 17 bases between. The CDR3 loop is CAISAGGQTLGNTIYF. CDR3 DNA (partial): TGTGCCATCAGTGCCGGGGGGCAGACCCTCGGAAACACC.

Comments on this clone: The CDR3 end lies 3 residues beyond the end of the read and is filled in from the germline J gene. Other DNA sequences within the sample encode an identical CDR3. The chain carries TRBV18 and TRBJ1-4; D call uncertain. Germline CDR1 is KGHSH and CDR2 is LQKENI. Trimming removed 4 bases from V and 4 bases from J, with 13 bases in between. CDR3 size: 15 residues. The DNA read from the CDR3 is TGTGCCAGCTCACAAGACTCTATAATTAATGAAAAA. It codes for CASSQDSIINEK. From start to end, the CDR3 is CASSQDSIINEKLFF.